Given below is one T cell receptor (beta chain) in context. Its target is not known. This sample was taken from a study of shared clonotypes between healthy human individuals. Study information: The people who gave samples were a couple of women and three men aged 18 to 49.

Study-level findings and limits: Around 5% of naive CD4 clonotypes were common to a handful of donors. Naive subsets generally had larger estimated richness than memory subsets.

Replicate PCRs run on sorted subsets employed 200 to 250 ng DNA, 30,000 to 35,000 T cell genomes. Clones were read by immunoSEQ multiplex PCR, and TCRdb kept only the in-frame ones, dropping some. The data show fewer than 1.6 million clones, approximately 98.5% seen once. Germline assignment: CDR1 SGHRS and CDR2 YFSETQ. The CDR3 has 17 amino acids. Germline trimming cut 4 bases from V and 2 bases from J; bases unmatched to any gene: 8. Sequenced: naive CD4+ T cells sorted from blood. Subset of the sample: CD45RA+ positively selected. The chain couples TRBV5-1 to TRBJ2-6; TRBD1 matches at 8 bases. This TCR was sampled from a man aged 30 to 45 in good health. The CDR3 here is CASSLTLTGAGANVLTF. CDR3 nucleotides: TGCGCCAGCAGCCTGACCCTGACAGGGGCTGGGGCCAACGTCCTGACTTTC.